The present entry profiles one T cell receptor (beta chain) with its context. What it recognizes is unknown. Between the trimmed V and J ends, which lost 0 bases and 0 bases, there was a span of 9 bases. The germline CDR1 and CDR2 sequences are GTSNPN and SVGIG (reference sequence). CDR3 length: 15 amino acids. This entry comes from a study of T cell responses to AZD1222 COVID-19 vaccine. Findings of the study overall: CD4 TCRs associated with vaccination spanned spike, dominating at 160-218 and 743-854. White British donors predominated, females outnumbered males, and clonal diversity was possibly underestimated. A reported finding is that nearly half of spike-specific TCRs target unmutated variant regions. Spike-specific TCR breadth and depth went up after people got two AZD1222 doses.

The repertoire was sequenced with immunoSEQ multiplex PCR; TCRdb's copy has only in-frame clones and lacks some. The data contain about 100,000 clones, around 87% of them singletons. Sequences were derived from peripheral blood, sampled on day 0 of MenACWY control vaccination. This clonotype originated in an adult in good health. V usage is TRBV30 and J usage is TRBJ2-1; the D is unclear. This CDR3 is CAWSVAISSYNEQFF. Here the CDR3 DNA reads TGTGCCTGGAGTGTAGCGATCAGCTCCTACAATGAGCAGTTCTTC.